This TCR beta chain was found in a study of T-cell memory formation after mild COVID-19. Study conclusions and caveats: For second-wave clones that peaked at day 37, SARS-CoV-2 specificity went unverified. From day 15 to 85, contracting clones were balanced between CD4 and CD8, whereas later expanders leaned toward CD4+. Cross-reactive memory apparently joined, as some responding clones appeared in pre-infection memory.

TCR alpha and TCR beta cDNA libraries carrying sample barcodes and UMIs came from 5'RACE with constant-segment primers. TCRdb itself ran the 5' RACE reads through MiXCR, one entry per CDR3 protein. The sample gives roughly 560,000 distinct CDR3 sequences, about 20% of which show up once; roughly an eighth is in the top ten. The CDR3 covers 16 residues. J was trimmed by 5 bases and V by 6 bases; bases with no gene match: 11. Looked up from germline, CDR1 is SEHNR and CDR2 is FQNEAQ (reference sequence). Many counts were recorded for this clonotype. Its matching antigen is unknown. The TCR was taken from an adult woman who had mild COVID-19 (a few samples of this study predate the infection). Cell type and time point are not known. Sample: PBMCs or a T cell subset sorted from them (not recorded which). V is TRBV7-9 and J is TRBJ2-5, with 11 bases lining up with TRBD1. The CDR3 nucleotides read TGTGCCAGCAGTTTTCGGACAGGGGGCCTGGGGGAGACCCAGTACTTC. Its translation: CASSFRTGGLGETQYF.